The clone carrying this T cell receptor (beta chain) was found a few times. Its antigen remains unidentified. The record originates from a study of vaccination effects on CD4 cells after COVID-19. Whole-study results and caveats: Substantial clonal contraction characterized both infection- and vaccine-induced clones late after vaccination.

Germline CDR1 SGHTA, CDR2 FQGNSA. This CDR3 has 17 amino acids. V was pared by 7 bases and J by 1 base, with 8 bases of the junction left unmatched. Clones were sequenced by immunoSEQ multiplex PCR, and TCRdb holds only the in-frame ones, with some missing. Counted here are over 45,000 clones, roughly three fifths occurring once; the ten biggest clones make up roughly 5%. Cells that had been cultured for roughly eleven days were the source of isolated CD4+ T cells. Testing of the vaccine recipients showed negative nucleocapsid antibodies and no prior SARS-CoV-2 infection. Sequences were derived from CD4+ T cells from PBMCs cultured without peptide, sampled before COVID-19 vaccination. The TCR comes from a human donor who received a COVID-19 vaccine. The J gene is TRBJ1-6, the V gene TRBV7-2; 9 positions match TRBD1. CDR3 residues: CASTPGQGRSYNSPLHF. The CDR3 nucleotides read TGTGCCAGCACCCCCGGACAGGGGAGGTCCTATAATTCACCCCTCCACTTT.